This T cell receptor beta chain was found in a study of beta chain features in type 1 diabetes. About the study: Analysis included 107,917,701 sorted cells drawn from all samples.

The sample holds many counts of this clone. Its specificity is not known. Germline CDR1 reads SGHVS; CDR2 reads FNYEAQ. There are 13 residues in the CDR3. The V end was cut by 4 bases, the J end by 5 bases, with 9 bases between. All of the isolated RNA was reverse transcribed, so expressed TCRB transcripts were sequenced. Some clones are missing from TCRdb's copy, which holds only in-frame ones; the method was immunoSEQ multiplex PCR. The profile shows fewer than 150,000 clones, 6.9% of them singletons. Study-level points and caveats: Across patients, naive, central memory and Treg TCRB repertoires exhibited apparently greater similarity than was observed across healthy donors. TCRB CDR3 length was moderately but significantly reduced in all four CD4+ subsets of Type 1 diabetes patients.

Material: central memory CD4+ T cells from blood. This chain connects TRBV7-6 to TRBJ2-1; no reliable D call. The clonotype originates from a woman in her twenties or thirties in good health. CDR3 protein: CASSSNLDNEQFF. The CDR3 DNA reads as TGTGCCAGCAGCTCGAACTTAGACAATGAGCAGTTCTTC.